Listed below are T cell receptor beta chains from one sample, sequenced in a study of regulatory T cells in long-lasting Graves disease. A single record per CDR3 protein comes from TCRdb applying MiXCR to the multiplex PCR reads. Here the sample spans around 470,000 distinct CDR3 sequences, around 15% being singletons. The sample was also reused in another study, on T cells in Graves' hyperthyroidism and ophthalmopathy.

The sequenced sample was peripheral blood mononuclear cells (PBMCs), obtained at new diagnosis, from a patient treated with antithyroid drugs. These receptors all stem from a woman aged 50 to 65 with Graves disease. The CDR3 runs from the conserved cysteine through the conserved F or W. Each record gives: V gene, J gene, D gene, clone size, CDR3 DNA, CDR3 protein. A D gene is named only where the DNA matches it firmly. The size of a clone is reported for some rows only, either as once, few or many, or as a class for expanded clones.

TRBV3-1	TRBJ2-7	TRBD2	many	TGTGCCAGCAGCCAAATCCCATCGGTAGCGGGAGCCTACTACGAGCAGTACTTC	CASSQIPSVAGAYYEQYF
TRBV12-3/TRBV12-4	TRBJ1-1	.	many	TGTGCCTCGACCCCGGTGGGAAACACTGAAGCTTTCTTT	CASTPVGNTEAFF
TRBV10-3	TRBJ2-7	.	.	TGTGCCATCTCTCGGAGCGGAGGCTCCTACGAGCAGTACTTC	CAISRSGGSYEQYF
TRBV27	TRBJ1-6	.	many	TGTGCCAGCAGTTTATTCGCAGGGGCCGATTCACCCCTCCACTTT	CASSLFAGADSPLHF
TRBV7-9	TRBJ2-1	TRBD2	few	TGTGCCAGCAGCAGACGGGGGTCCGGGACTAGGACCAAGTCCGCATACTACAATGAGCAGTTCTTC	CASSRRGSGTRTKSAYYNEQFF
TRBV5-5	TRBJ2-7	.	many	TGCGCCAGCAGCTTGGCCAGGGACTACGAGCAGTACTTC	CASSLARDYEQYF
TRBV2	TRBJ2-2	TRBD1	many	TGTGCCAGCAGGACTACGCGGACAGGGGCGAACACCGGGGAGCTGTTTTTT	CASRTTRTGANTGELFF
TRBV5-1	TRBJ2-1	.	many	TGCGCCAGCAGCTTGGACGGGAGCGGTTACAATGAGCAGTTCTTC	CASSLDGSGYNEQFF
TRBV2	TRBJ2-5	TRBD2	many	TGTGCCAGCAGTGGGGGACTAGGGTCGTATGATGTGACCCAGTACTTC	CASSGGLGSYDVTQYF
TRBV2	TRBJ2-3	.	few	TGTGCCAGCAGTCCTAGCGCTCCTTCTAGCACAGATACGCAGTATTTT	CASSPSAPSSTDTQYF
TRBV5-5	TRBJ2-3	.	many	TGTGCCAGCAGCCACACTACAGGGCCCACAGATACGCAGTATTTT	CASSHTTGPTDTQYF
TRBV20-1	TRBJ2-7	TRBD2	few	TGCAGTGCTAGAGATAGCGGGAGATCCCTCGAGCAGTACTTC	CSARDSGRSLEQYF
TRBV11-2	TRBJ2-7	.	many	TGTGCCAGCAGCTTAGTGGCAGGGGAGATTTACGAGCAGTACTTC	CASSLVAGEIYEQYF
TRBV29-1	TRBJ2-5	.	many	TGCAGCGTTGAAAGGGGCGCCGAGACCCAGTACTTC	CSVERGAETQYF
TRBV2	TRBJ1-1	TRBD1	.	TGTGCCAGCAGCTATAGACAGGGCGCCACTGAAGCTTTCTTT	CASSYRQGATEAFF